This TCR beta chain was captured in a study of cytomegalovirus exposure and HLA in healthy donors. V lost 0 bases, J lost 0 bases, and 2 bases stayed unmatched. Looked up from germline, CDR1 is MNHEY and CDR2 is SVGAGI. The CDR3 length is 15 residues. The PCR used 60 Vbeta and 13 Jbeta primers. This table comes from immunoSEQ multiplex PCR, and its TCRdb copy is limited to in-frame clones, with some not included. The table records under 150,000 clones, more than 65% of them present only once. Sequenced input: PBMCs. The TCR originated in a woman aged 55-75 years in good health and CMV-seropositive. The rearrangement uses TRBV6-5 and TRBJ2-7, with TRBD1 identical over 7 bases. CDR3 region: CASSYSGTDSYEQYF. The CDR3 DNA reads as TGTGCCAGCAGTTACTCTGGGACAGACTCCTACGAGCAGTACTTC.